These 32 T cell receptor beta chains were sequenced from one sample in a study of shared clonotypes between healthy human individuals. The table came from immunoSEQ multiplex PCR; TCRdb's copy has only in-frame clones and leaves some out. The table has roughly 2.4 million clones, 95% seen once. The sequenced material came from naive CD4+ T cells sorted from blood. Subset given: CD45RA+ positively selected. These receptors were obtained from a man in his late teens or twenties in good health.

The CDR3 sequence: CASSSSPTPLDIQYF. CDR3 sequence (DNA): TGTGCCAGCAGCTCGTCCCCCACGCCCCTTGACATTCAGTACTTC. The chain couples TRBV5-4 to TRBJ2-4; no clear D gene. Looked up from germline, CDR1 is SGHNT and CDR2 is YYREEE (reference sequence). Trimming took 3 bases from V and 8 from J, leaving 18 bases between them. The CDR3 spans 15 residues.

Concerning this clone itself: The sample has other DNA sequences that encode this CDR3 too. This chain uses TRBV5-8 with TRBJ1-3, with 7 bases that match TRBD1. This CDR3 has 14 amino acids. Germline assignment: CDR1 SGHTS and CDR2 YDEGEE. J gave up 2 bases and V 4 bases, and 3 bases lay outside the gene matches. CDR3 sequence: CASSLTGAGNTIYF. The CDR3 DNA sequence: TGTGCCAGCAGCCTCACAGGGGCTGGAAACACCATATATTTT.

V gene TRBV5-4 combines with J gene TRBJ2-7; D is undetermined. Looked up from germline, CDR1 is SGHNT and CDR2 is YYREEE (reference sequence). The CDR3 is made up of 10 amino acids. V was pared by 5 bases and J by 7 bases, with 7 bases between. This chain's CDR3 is CASRTREQYF. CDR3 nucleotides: TGTGCCAGCAGGACTCGGGAGCAGTACTTC. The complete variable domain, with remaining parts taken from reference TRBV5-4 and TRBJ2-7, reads ETGVTQSPTHLIKTRGQQVTLRCSSQSGHNTVSWYQQALGQGPQFIFQYYREEENGRGNFPPRFSGLQFPNYSSELNVNALELDDSALYLCASRTREQYFGPGTRLTVT.

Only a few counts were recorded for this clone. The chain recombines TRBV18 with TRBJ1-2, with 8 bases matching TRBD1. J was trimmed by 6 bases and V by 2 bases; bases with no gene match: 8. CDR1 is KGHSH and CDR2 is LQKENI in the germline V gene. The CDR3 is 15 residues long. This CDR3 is CASSPIQGGEDGYTF. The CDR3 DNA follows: TGTGCCAGCTCACCAATACAGGGGGGCGAGGATGGCTACACCTTC.

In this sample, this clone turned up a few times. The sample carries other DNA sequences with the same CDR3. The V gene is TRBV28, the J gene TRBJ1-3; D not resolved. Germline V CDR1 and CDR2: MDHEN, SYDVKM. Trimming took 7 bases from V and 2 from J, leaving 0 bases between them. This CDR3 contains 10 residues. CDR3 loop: CASTGNTIYF. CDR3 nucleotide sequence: TGTGCCAGCACTGGAAACACCATATATTTT.

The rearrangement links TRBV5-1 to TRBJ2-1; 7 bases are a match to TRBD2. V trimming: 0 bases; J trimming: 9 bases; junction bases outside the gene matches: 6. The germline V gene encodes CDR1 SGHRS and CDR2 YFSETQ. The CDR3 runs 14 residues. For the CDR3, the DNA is TGCGCCAGCAGCTTGGGAGGGAGGGAAGGTGAGCAGTTCTTC. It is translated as CASSLGGREGEQFF.

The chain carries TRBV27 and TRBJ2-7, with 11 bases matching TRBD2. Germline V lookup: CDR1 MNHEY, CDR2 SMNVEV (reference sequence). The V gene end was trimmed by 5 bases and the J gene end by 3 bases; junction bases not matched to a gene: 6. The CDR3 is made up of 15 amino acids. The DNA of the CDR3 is TGTGCCAGCAGTCCTACTAGCGGGGGACGCTACGAGCAGTACTTC. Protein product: CASSPTSGGRYEQYF.

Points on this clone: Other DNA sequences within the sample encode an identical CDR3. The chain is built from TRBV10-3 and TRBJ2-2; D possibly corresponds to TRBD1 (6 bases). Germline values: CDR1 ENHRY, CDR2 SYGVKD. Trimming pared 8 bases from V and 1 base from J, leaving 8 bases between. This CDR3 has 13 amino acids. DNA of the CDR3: TGTGCCATCGGACAGCAGAACACCGGGGAGCTGTTTTTT. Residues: CAIGQQNTGELFF.

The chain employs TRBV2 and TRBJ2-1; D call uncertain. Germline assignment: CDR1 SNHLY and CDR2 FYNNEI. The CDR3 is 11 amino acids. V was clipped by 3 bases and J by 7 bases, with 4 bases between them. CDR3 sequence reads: CASSETNEQFF. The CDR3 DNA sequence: TGTGCCAGCAGTGAGACTAATGAGCAGTTCTTC.

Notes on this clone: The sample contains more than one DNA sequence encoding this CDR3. The CDR3 region is CASSVTSGYNEQFF. The CDR3 bases are TGTGCCAGCAGCGTGACTAGCGGCTACAATGAGCAGTTCTTC. The chain carries TRBV9 and TRBJ2-1; 9 bases are a match to TRBD2. The length of the CDR3 is 14 residues. Per germline, CDR1 SGDLS and CDR2 YYNGEE. V was pared by 2 bases and J by 3 bases, with 0 bases of the junction left unmatched.

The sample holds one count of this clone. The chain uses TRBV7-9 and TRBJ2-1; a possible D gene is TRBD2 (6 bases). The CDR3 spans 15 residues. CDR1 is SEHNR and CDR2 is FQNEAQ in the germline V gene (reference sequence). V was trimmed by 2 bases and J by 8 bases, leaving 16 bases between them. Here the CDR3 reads CASSLTGTSLDEQFF. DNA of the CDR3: TGTGCCAGCAGCTTAACCGGGACTTCTCTCGATGAGCAGTTCTTC.

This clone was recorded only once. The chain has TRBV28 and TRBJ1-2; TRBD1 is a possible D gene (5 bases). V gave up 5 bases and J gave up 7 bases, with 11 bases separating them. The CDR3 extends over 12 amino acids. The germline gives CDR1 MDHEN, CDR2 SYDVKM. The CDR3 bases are TGTGCCAGCAGTGGGGCGGCCGTTGGCTACACCTTC. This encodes CASSGAAVGYTF.

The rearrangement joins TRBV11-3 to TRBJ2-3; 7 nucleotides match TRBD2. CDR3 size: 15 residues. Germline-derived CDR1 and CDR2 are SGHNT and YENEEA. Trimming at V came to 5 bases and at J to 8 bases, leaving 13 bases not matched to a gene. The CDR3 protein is CASSPYGGSLGTQYF. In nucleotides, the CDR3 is TGTGCCAGCAGCCCTTACGGGGGGAGCCTAGGTACGCAGTATTTT.

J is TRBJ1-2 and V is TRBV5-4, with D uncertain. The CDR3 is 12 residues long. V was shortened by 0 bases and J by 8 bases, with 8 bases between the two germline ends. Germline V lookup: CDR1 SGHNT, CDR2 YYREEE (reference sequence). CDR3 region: CASSLEAVGYTF. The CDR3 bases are TGTGCCAGCAGCTTGGAGGCAGTAGGCTACACCTTC.

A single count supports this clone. The CDR3 sequence: CASSPILGRNEQFF. In DNA form, the CDR3 reads TGCGCCAGCAGTCCTATCCTGGGGAGAAATGAGCAGTTCTTC. The chain carries TRBV10-1 and TRBJ2-1, with a tentative D call TRBD2 (5 bases). CDR1 WNHNN and CDR2 SYGVQD come from the germline V gene (reference sequence). The CDR3 spans 14 residues. V lost 5 bases, J lost 7 bases, and 15 bases lay in between.

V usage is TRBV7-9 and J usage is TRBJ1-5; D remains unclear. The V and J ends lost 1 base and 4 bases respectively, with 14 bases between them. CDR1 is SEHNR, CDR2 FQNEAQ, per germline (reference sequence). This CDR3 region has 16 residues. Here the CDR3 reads CASSLGRGVGNQPQHF. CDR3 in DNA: TGTGCCAGCAGCTTAGGACGGGGAGTGGGGAATCAGCCCCAGCATTTT. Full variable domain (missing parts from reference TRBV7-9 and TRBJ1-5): DTGVSQNPRHKITKRGQNVTFRCDPISEHNRLYWYRQTLGQGPEFLTYFQNEAQLEKSRLLSDRFSAERPKGSFSTLEIQRTEQGDSAMYLCASSLGRGVGNQPQHFGDGTRLSIL.

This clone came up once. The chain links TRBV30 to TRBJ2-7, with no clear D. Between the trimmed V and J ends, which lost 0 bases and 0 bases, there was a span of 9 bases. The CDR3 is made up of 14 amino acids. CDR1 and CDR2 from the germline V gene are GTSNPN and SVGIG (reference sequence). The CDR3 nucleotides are TGTGCCTGGAGTGTCCTACTTAGCTCCTACGAGCAGTACTTC. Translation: CAWSVLLSSYEQYF.

CDR3: CASRRMTGAGELFF. For the CDR3, the DNA is TGTGCCAGCAGACGCATGACAGGGGCCGGGGAGCTGTTTTTT. The genes are TRBV27 and TRBJ2-2; 8 positions agree with TRBD1. Trimming cost V 6 bases and J 6 bases; bases outside gene matches: 6. Per the germline V gene, CDR1 is MNHEY and CDR2 is SMNVEV (reference sequence). This CDR3 region has 14 residues.

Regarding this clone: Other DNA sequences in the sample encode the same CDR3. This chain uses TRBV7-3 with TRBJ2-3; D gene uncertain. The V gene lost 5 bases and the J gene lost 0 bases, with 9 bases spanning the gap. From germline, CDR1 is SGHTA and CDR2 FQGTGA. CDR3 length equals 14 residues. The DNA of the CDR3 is TGTGCCAGCAGCAGAGGCTTGAGCACAGATACGCAGTATTTT. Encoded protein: CASSRGLSTDTQYF.

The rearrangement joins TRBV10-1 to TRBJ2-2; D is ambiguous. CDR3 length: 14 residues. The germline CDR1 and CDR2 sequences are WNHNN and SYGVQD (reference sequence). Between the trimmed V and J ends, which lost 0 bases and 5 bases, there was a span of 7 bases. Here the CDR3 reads CASSESWQTGELFF. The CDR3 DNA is TGCGCCAGCAGTGAGTCGTGGCAGACCGGGGAGCTGTTTTTT.

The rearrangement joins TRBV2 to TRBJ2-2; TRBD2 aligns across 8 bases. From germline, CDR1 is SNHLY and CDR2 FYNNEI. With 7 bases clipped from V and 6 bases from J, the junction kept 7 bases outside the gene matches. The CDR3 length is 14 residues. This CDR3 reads CASTSGRGAGELFF. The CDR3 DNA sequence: TGTGCCAGCACATCCGGGAGGGGCGCCGGGGAGCTGTTTTTT.

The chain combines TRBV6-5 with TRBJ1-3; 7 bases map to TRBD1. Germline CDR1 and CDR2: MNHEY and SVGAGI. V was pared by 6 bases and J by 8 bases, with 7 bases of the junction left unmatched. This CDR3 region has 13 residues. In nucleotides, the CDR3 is TGTGCCAGCAGCCGGACAGGTGGGGACACCATATATTTT. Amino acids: CASSRTGGDTIYF.

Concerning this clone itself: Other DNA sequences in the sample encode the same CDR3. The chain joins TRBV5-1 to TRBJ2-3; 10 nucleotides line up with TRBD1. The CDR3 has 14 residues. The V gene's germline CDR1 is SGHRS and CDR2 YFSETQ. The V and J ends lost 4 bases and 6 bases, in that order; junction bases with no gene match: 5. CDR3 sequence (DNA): TGCGCCAGCAGCCTAGGGACAGGGGCGGATACGCAGTATTTT. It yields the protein CASSLGTGADTQYF.

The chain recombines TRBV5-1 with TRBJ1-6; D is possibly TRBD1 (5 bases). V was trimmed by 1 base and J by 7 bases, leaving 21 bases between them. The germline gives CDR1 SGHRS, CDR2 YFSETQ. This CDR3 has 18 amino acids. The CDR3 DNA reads TGCGCCAGCAGCTTGTCAGGGCGGACTTCACTCGGGAATTCACCCCTCCACTTT. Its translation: CASSLSGRTSLGNSPLHF.

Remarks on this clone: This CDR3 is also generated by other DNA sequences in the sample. The CDR3 DNA reads as TGTGCCAGCTCACCTACCGGGACAGGGGGGTACGAGCAGTACTTC. This encodes CASSPTGTGGYEQYF. The chain combines TRBV18 with TRBJ2-7, with 11 bases fitting TRBD1. Trimming removed 3 bases from V and 4 bases from J; junction bases left unmatched: 5. Looked up from germline, CDR1 is KGHSH and CDR2 is LQKENI. There are 15 residues in the CDR3.

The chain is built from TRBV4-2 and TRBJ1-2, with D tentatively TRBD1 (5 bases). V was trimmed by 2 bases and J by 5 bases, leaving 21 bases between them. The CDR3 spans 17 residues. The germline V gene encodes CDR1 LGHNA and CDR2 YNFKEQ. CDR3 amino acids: CASSQMPEETARYGYTF. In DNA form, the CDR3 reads TGTGCCAGCAGCCAAATGCCCGAAGAGACAGCGAGATATGGCTACACCTTC.

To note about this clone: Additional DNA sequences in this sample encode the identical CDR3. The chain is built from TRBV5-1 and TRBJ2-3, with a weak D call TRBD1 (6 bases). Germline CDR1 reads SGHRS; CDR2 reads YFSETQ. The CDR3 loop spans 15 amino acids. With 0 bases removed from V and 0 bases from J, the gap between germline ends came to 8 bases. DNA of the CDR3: TGCGCCAGCAGCTTGGGGACAGCCAGCACAGATACGCAGTATTTT. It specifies CASSLGTASTDTQYF.

This chain's CDR3 is CASSLVVGGSGTYEQYF. In DNA, the CDR3 is TGTGCCAGCAGCTTAGTTGTTGGCGGGAGTGGGACCTACGAGCAGTACTTC. V and J are TRBV7-2 and TRBJ2-7, with 7 bases that match TRBD2. With V trimmed by 1 base and J by 2 bases, 11 bases remained unmatched. Germline-derived CDR1 and CDR2 are SGHTA and FQGNSA. The CDR3 totals 17 residues. Full variable domain (rest looked up from reference TRBV7-2 and TRBJ2-7): GAGVSQSPSNKVTEKGKDVELRCDPISGHTALYWYRQSLGQGLEFLIYFQGNSAPDKSGLPSDRFSAERTGGSVSTLTIQRTQQEDSAVYLCASSLVVGGSGTYEQYFGPGTRLTVT.

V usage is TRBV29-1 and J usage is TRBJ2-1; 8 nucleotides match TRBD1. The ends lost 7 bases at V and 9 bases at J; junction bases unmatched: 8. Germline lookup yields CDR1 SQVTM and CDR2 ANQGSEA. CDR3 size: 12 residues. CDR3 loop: CSAATGGSEQFF. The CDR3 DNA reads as TGCAGCGCCGCAACAGGGGGAAGTGAGCAGTTCTTC.

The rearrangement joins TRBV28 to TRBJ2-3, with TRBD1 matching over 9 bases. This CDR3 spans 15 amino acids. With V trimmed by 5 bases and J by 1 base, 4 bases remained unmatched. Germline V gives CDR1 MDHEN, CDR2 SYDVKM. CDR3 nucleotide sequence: TGTGCCAGCAGTCCCCGGGACAGGGGCACAGATACGCAGTATTTT. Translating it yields CASSPRDRGTDTQYF.

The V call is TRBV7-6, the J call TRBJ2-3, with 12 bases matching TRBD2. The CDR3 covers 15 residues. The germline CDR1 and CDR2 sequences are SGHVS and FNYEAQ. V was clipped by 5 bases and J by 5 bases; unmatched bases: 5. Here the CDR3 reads CASSGRLAGEDTQYF. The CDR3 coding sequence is TGTGCCAGCAGCGGACGACTAGCGGGGGAAGATACGCAGTATTTT.

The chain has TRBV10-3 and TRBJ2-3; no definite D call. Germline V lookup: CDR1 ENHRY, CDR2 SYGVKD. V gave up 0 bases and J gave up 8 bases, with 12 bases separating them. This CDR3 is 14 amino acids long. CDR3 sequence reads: CAISESNTVATQYF. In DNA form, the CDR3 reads TGTGCCATCAGTGAGTCGAATACGGTAGCTACGCAGTATTTT.